This TCR beta chain was documented in a study of long-term antiretroviral therapy in people with HIV. Note on this clone: Its antigen is undetermined.

They ran version v3.0 of the immunoSEQ assay at survey level. Profiling relied on immunoSEQ multiplex PCR, and the TCRdb table lists in-frame clones only, not all of them. The data show roughly 44,000 clones, with about 95% seen just once and approximately 2.5% held by the top ten. Before they underwent DNA extraction, samples held about 1-10 million cryopreserved PBMC. Study-wide findings and caveats: Across all time points, the repertoire was dominated by clones that expanded before ART. In samples taken after ART, diversity increased but remained below transplant donor control levels.

This CDR3 is built from 12 residues. Trimming removed 7 bases from V and 4 bases from J, with 10 bases in between. In germline, CDR1 is ENHRY, CDR2 SYGVKD. Sequenced here: unsorted PBMCs, sampled 3.7 years after starting antiretroviral therapy. This chain uses TRBV10-3 with TRBJ1-2; D may be TRBD1 (5 bases). This sequence was found in a woman between 50 and 59 years old with HIV. The CDR3 protein is CAIKGGAYGYTF. The CDR3 bases are TGTGCCATCAAAGGAGGGGCCTATGGCTACACCTTC.